The sequence of this T cell receptor beta chain was determined in a study of PD-1 blockade in mismatch repair-deficient tumors. Study information: All were previously treated, progressing patients with about 11 mismatch repair-deficient cancer types.

There are 13 residues in the CDR3. CDR1 is SGHNT, CDR2 YYREEE, per germline (reference sequence). V lost 7 bases and J lost 4; bases outside the gene matches: 6. This clone was seen a single time. Its antigen remains unknown. Study-level results: Tumor-resident clones, often absent from pretreatment blood, expanded after pembrolizumab and then contracted.

PCR or immunohistochemistry showed mismatch repair deficiency in every enrolled patient. TCR sequencing covered a few patients who responded to pembrolizumab. TCRdb's table, derived via immunoSEQ multiplex PCR, lists solely in-frame clones and lacks some. The repertoire holds about 68,000 clones, with 78% as singletons. The TCR sequence derives from an adult with mismatch repair-deficient cancer. This sequence joins TRBV5-4 and TRBJ1-2, with 8 bases matching TRBD1. Sequenced material: peripheral blood, taken 2 weeks after starting pembrolizumab. CDR3 nucleotides: TGTGCCAGCCGGACAGGGTCTAGCTATGGCTACACCTTC. Amino acids: CASRTGSSYGYTF.